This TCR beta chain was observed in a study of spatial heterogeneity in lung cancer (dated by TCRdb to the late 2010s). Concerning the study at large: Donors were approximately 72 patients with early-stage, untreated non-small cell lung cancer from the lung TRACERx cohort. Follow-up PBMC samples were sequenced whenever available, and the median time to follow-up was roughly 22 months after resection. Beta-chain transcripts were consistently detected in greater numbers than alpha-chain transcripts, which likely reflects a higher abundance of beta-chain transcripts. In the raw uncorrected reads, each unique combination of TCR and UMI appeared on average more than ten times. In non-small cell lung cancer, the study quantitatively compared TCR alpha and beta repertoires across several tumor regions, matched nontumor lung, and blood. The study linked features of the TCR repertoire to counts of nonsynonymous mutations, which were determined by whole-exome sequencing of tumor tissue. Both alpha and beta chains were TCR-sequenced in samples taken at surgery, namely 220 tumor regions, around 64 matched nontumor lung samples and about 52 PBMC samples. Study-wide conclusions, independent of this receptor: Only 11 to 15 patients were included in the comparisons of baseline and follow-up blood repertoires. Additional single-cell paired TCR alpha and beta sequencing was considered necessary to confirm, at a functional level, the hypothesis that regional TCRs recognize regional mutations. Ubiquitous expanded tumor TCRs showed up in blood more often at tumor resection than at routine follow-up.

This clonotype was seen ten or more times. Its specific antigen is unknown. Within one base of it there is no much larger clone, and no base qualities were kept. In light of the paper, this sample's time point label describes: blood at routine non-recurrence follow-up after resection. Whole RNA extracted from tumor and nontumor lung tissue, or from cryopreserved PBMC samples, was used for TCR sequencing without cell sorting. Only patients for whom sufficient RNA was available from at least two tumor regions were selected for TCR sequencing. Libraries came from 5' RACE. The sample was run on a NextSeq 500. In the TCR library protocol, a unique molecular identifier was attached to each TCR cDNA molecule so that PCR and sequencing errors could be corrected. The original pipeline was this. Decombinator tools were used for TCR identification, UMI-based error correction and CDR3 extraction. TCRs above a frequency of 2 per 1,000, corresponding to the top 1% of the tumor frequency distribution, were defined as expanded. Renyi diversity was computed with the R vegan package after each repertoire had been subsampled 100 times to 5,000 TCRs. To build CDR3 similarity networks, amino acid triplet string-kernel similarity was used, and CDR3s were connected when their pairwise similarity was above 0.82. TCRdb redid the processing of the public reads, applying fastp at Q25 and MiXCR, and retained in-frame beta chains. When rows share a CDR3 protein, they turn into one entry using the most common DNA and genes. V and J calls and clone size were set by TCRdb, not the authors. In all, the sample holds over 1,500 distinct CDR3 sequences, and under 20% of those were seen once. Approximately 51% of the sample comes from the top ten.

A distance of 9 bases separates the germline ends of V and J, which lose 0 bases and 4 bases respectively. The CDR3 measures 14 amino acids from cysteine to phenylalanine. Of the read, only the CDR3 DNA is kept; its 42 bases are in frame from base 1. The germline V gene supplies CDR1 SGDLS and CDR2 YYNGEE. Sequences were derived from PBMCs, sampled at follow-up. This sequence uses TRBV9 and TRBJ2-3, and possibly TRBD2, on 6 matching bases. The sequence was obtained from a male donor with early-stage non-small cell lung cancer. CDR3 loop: CASSVGGDSDTQYF. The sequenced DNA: TGTGCCAGCAGCGTAGGCGGGGACTCAGATACGCAGTATTTT.